These 14 T cell receptor beta chains originate from one sample sequenced in a study of OX40 agonist ivuxolimab in advanced cancers. Here immunoSEQ multiplex PCR was the method, and the copy in TCRdb shows in-frame clones only, minus some. Found here are 40,000 to 65,000 clones, 80% to 85% of them singletons; the top ten hold about 4.6%. This specimen was CD4+ or CD8+ T cells sorted from blood, taken in a trial of the OX40 agonist ivuxolimab. The receptor set was obtained from an adult with an advanced solid tumor such as melanoma, head and neck, liver or kidney cancer.

The CDR3 reads CASSLRTGTGELFF. The CDR3 DNA sequence: TGTGCCAGCAGCCTCCGCACGGGCACCGGGGAGCTGTTTTTT. V is TRBV14 and J is TRBJ2-2, with no clear D. Per the germline V gene, CDR1 is SGHDN and CDR2 is FVKESK. The CDR3 has 14 residues. V lost 4 bases, J lost 4 bases, and 10 bases lay in between.

The chain joins TRBV6-1 to TRBJ2-2; 11 bases match TRBD2. This CDR3 comprises 14 residues. V lost 6 bases and J lost 6; bases outside the gene matches: 3. Germline CDR1 is MNHNS and CDR2 is SASEGT. The CDR3 DNA reads as TGTGCCAGCAGGCCGGGACTAGCGGCCGGGGAGCTGTTTTTT. Its protein product is CASRPGLAAGELFF.

The chain is built from TRBV19 and TRBJ2-1; 8 bases map to TRBD1. Germline CDR1 and CDR2: LNHDA and SQIVND (reference sequence). The CDR3 contains 13 residues. V gave up 3 bases and J gave up 7 bases; unmatched junction bases: 2. The CDR3 protein is CASSINRGNEQFF. The CDR3 nucleotides read TGTGCCAGTAGTATTAACAGGGGGAATGAGCAGTTCTTC.

The V gene is TRBV6-5, the J gene TRBJ1-5; TRBD1 matches 7 bases. Germline V gene data show CDR1 as MNHEY and CDR2 as SVGAGI. The CDR3 runs to 14 residues. With 2 bases clipped from V and 5 bases from J, the junction kept 3 bases outside the gene matches. CDR3 nucleotides: TGTGCCAGCAGTTACAGGGGGCGCCATCAGCCCCAGCATTTT. It is translated as CASSYRGRHQPQHF.

The chain couples TRBV7-3 to TRBJ2-2, with TRBD1 as a possible D gene (5 bases). Germline V CDR1 and CDR2: SGHTA, FQGTGA. This CDR3 has 15 residues. V dropped 2 bases and J dropped 3 bases, with 10 bases sitting between them. CDR3 protein: CASSLGAQDTGELFF. For the CDR3, the DNA is TGTGCCAGCAGCTTAGGGGCACAGGACACCGGGGAGCTGTTTTTT.

This chain uses TRBV9 with TRBJ2-3; D possibly corresponds to TRBD2 (6 bases). V gave up 0 bases and J gave up 1 base, with 12 bases separating them. CDR1 SGDLS and CDR2 YYNGEE come from the germline V gene. The length of the CDR3 is 16 residues. CDR3 bases: TGTGCCAGCAGCGTAGGATATAGCGGCCGCACAGATACGCAGTATTTT. Residues: CASSVGYSGRTDTQYF.

V gene TRBV6-5 combines with J gene TRBJ2-5; D is unresolved. Germline V gene lookup returns CDR1 MNHEY and CDR2 SVGAGI. The CDR3 is 14 amino acids. The V gene lost 6 bases and the J gene lost 2 bases, with 13 bases spanning the gap. CDR3 nucleotide sequence: TGTGCCAGCAGAGTCGGATTGGGACAAGAGACCCAGTACTTC. It specifies CASRVGLGQETQYF.

This sequence joins TRBV4-2 and TRBJ2-5; D call uncertain. The CDR3 consists of 15 residues. Trimming took off 1 base at V and 1 base at J, with 10 bases between the two ends. Germline values: CDR1 LGHNA, CDR2 YNFKEQ. The CDR3 nucleotides are TGTGCCAGCAGCCAAGGAGCCGGCAGCCAAGAGACCCAGTACTTC. The encoded protein is CASSQGAGSQETQYF.

J is TRBJ2-5 and V is TRBV10-3; 12 positions agree with TRBD2. J gave up 4 bases and V 4 bases, and 1 base lay outside the gene matches. This CDR3 region has 14 residues. CDR1 ENHRY and CDR2 SYGVKD come from the germline V gene. The CDR3 loop is CAISALAGGETQYF. The CDR3 DNA follows: TGTGCCATCAGTGCACTAGCGGGAGGAGAGACCCAGTACTTC.

This clone came up a few times. V is TRBV5-1 and J is TRBJ2-3, with 8 bases that match TRBD2. V gave up 4 bases and J gave up 0 bases; unmatched junction bases: 7. The germline V gene has CDR1 SGHRS and CDR2 YFSETQ. The CDR3 has 16 residues. The CDR3 region has the DNA TGCGCCAGCAGCCCTTTTAGCGGGACGAGCACAGATACGCAGTATTTT. Translated, it gives CASSPFSGTSTDTQYF. The variable domain in full, with the rest retrieved from reference TRBV5-1 and TRBJ2-3, is KAGVTQTPRYLIKTRGQQVTLSCSPISGHRSVSWYQQTPGQGLQFLFEYFSETQRNKGNFPGRFSGRQFSNSRSEMNVSTLELGDSALYLCASSPFSGTSTDTQYFGPGTRLTVL.

This sequence joins TRBV11-3 and TRBJ2-2, with 10 bases identical to TRBD1. V shed 4 bases and J 0 bases; nucleotides not matched to a gene: 2. Germline V gene data show CDR1 as SGHNT and CDR2 as YENEEA. The CDR3 runs to 16 residues. CDR3 DNA: TGTGCCAGCAGCTCCGGACAGGGGGCGAACACCGGGGAGCTGTTTTTT. It translates to CASSSGQGANTGELFF.

The chain joins TRBV19 to TRBJ2-1, with D unclear. Germline-derived CDR1 and CDR2 are LNHDA and SQIVND (reference sequence). Trimming cost V 3 bases and J 0 bases, with 9 bases left between them. This CDR3 region has 15 residues. The CDR3 DNA sequence: TGTGCCAGTAGTATCCGGCAGAGCTCCTACAATGAGCAGTTCTTC. Protein sequence: CASSIRQSSYNEQFF. The variable domain in full, with the rest retrieved from reference TRBV19 and TRBJ2-1, is DGGITQSPKYLFRKEGQNVTLSCEQNLNHDAMYWYRQDPGQGLRLIYYSQIVNDFQKGDIAEGYSVSREKKESFPLTVTSAQKNPTAFYLCASSIRQSSYNEQFFGPGTRLTVL.

This clone has a single count. This chain joins TRBV18 and TRBJ1-2; 8 bases line up with TRBD1. V trimming: 3 bases; J trimming: 3 bases; junction bases outside the gene matches: 6. The CDR3 covers 15 residues. Germline-derived CDR1 and CDR2 are KGHSH and LQKENI. The CDR3 nucleotides read TGTGCCAGCTCACCTGACCAGGGGGCCGACTATGGCTACACCTTC. Translating gives CASSPDQGADYGYTF.

The rearrangement uses TRBV2 and TRBJ2-1, with D possibly matching TRBD2 (6 bases). Trimming took off 6 bases at V and 6 bases at J, with 12 bases between the two ends. The CDR3 is made up of 13 amino acids. Germline V gene sequence: CDR1 SNHLY, CDR2 FYNNEI. CDR3 sequence: CASSRDSTNEQFF. CDR3 sequence (DNA): TGTGCCAGCAGCCGGGACTCCACCAATGAGCAGTTCTTC.